This T cell receptor beta chain was recorded in a study of blood T cell repertoires in COVID-19. About the study: The cDNA or gDNA used as material had been derived from T cells, B-cell-depleted T cells, or PBMCs.

Those who participated ranged in age from about 18 to 95 years and resided in approximately 26 US areas. Per the study methods: How many nucleated cells were present was estimated from reference gene primer amplification. Only in-frame clones appear in the TCRdb table, and some are missing; sequencing was by immunoSEQ multiplex PCR. V, J and clone size reflect that table, while D and trimming were determined from the DNA. The sample has hundreds of thousands of clones; approximately 90% are singletons. This CDR3 has 15 amino acids. The germline V gene encodes CDR1 KGHSH and CDR2 LQKENI. The ends lost 2 bases at V and 3 bases at J; junction bases unmatched: 3.

The sequence was collected from a woman in her forties with acute COVID-19. The V call is TRBV18, the J call TRBJ2-7; 11 nucleotides line up with TRBD1. The specimen was PBMCs or T cells enriched from blood (not recorded which). CDR3 loop: CASSPTGTGGYEQYF. CDR3 bases: TGTGCCAGCTCACCAACCGGGACAGGGGGCTACGAGCAGTACTTC.